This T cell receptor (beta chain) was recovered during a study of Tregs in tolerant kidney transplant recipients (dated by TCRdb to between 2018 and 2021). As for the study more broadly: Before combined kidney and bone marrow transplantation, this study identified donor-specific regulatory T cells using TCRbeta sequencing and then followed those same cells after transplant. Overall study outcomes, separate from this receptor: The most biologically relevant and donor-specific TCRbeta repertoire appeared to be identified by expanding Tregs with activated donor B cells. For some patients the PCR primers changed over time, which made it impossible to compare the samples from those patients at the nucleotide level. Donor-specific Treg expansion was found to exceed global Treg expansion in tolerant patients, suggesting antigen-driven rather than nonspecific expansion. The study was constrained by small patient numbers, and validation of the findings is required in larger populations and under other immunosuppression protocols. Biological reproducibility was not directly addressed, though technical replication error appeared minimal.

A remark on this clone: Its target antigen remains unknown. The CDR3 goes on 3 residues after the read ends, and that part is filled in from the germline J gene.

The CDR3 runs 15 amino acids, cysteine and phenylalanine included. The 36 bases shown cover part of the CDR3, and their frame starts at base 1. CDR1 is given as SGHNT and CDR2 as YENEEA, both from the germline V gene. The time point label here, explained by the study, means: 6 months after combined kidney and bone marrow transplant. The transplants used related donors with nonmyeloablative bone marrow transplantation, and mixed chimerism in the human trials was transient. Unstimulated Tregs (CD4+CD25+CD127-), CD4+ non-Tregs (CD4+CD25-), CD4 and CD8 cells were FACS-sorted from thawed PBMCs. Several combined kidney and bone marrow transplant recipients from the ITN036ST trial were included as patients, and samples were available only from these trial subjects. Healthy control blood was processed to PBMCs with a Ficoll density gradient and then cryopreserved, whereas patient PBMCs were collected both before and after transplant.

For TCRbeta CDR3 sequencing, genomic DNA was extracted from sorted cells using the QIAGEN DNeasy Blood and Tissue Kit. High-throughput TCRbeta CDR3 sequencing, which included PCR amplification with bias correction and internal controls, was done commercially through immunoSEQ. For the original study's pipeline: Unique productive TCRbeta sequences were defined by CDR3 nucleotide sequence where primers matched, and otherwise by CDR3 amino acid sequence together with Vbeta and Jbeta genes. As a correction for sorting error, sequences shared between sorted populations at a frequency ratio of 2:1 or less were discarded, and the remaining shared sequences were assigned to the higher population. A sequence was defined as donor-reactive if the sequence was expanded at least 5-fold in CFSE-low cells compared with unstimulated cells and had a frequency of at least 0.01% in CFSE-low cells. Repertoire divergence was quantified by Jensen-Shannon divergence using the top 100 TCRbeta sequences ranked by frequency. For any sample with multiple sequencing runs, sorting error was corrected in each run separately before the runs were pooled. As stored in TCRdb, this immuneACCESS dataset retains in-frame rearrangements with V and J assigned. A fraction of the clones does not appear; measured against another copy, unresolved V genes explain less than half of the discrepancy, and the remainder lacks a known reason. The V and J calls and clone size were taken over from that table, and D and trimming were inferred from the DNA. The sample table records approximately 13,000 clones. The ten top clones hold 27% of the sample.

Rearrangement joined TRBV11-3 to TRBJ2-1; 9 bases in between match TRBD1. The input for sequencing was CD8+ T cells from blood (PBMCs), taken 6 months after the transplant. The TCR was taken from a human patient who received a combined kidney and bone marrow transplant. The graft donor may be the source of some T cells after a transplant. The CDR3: CASRFPRQGDNEQFF. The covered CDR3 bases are TGTGCAAGTCGCTTCCCGAGACAGGGGGACAATGAG.